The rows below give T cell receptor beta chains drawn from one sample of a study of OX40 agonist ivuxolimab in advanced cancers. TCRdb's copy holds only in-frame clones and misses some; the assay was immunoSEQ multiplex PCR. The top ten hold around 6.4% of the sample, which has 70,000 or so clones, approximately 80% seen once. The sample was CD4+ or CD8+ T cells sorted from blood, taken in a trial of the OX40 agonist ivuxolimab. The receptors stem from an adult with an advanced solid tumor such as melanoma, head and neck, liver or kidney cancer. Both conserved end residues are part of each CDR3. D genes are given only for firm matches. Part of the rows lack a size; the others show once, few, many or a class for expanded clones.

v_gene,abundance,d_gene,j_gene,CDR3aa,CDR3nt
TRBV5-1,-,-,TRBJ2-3,CASSLGQVSADTQYF,TGCGCCAGCAGCTTGGGACAGGTTTCCGCAGATACGCAGTATTTT
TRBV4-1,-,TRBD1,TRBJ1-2,CASSQIQGRYGYTF,TGCGCCAGCAGCCAAATACAGGGGCGCTATGGCTACACCTTC
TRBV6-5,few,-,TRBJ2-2,CASSYHPSVFTGELFF,TGTGCCAGCAGTTACCACCCTAGCGTATTCACCGGGGAGCTGTTTTTT
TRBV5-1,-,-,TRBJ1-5,CASSLGITGFSNQPQHF,TGCGCCAGCAGCTTGGGGATAACGGGGTTTAGCAATCAGCCCCAGCATTTT
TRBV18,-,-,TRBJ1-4,CASSPREVGEKLFF,TGTGCCAGCTCACCAAGGGAAGTGGGTGAAAAACTGTTTTTT
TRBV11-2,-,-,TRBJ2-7,CASSGGREQYF,TGTGCCAGCAGCGGGGGGCGGGAGCAGTACTTC
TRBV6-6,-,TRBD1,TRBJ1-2,CASSYTGGGYTF,TGTGCCAGCAGCTATACAGGGGGCGGCTACACCTTC
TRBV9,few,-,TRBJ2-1,CASSVGSSGFYNEQFF,TGTGCCAGCAGCGTAGGTTCCAGCGGGTTCTACAATGAGCAGTTCTTC
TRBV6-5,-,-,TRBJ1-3,CASTPSAGSGNTIYF,TGTGCCAGCACCCCATCGGCTGGCTCTGGAAACACCATATATTTT
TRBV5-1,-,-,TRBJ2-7,CASSLAAGSSYEQYF,TGCGCCAGCAGCTTGGCGGCGGGCAGCTCCTACGAGCAGTACTTC
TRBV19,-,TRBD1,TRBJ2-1,CASSISRTGGNEQFF,TGTGCCAGTAGTATTAGCCGGACAGGGGGCAATGAGCAGTTCTTC